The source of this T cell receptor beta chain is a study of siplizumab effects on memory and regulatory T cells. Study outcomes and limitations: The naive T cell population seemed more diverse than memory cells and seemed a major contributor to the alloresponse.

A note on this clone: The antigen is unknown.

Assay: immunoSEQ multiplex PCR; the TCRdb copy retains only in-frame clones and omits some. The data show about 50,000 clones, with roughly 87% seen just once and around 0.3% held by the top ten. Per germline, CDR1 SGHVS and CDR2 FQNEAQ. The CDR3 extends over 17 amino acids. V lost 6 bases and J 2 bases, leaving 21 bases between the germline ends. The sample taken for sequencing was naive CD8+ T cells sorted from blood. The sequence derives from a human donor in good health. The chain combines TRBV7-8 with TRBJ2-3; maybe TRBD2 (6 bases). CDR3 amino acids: CASSRVTGLVNTDTQYF. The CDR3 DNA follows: TGTGCCAGCAGTCGAGTTACGGGACTGGTAAACACAGATACGCAGTATTTT.